The T cell receptor (beta chain) described here comes from a study of T cells in Graves' hyperthyroidism and ophthalmopathy. Study-wide results and caveats: The blood repertoire included most of the expanded thyroid clonotypes above 0.001. Model-based prediction identified ophthalmopathy a median around 6.5 months prior to its onset.

This clonotype occurred many times. The antigen remains undetermined. Germline CDR1 and CDR2: KGHDR and SFDVKD. V lost 6 bases and J lost 3, with 15 bases in between. The CDR3 is made up of 15 amino acids. TCR beta CDR3 region amplification was performed from RNA transcripts. The study used the HTBI primer set for a first-round RT-PCR of the TCR CDR3. From the multiplex PCR reads, TCRdb called clonotypes with MiXCR, one entry per CDR3 protein. Of some 500,000 distinct CDR3 sequences listed, 13% to 15% are singletons. This sequence joins TRBV24-1 and TRBJ2-3; D is undetermined. The TCR sequence derives from a woman aged 18-29 years with Graves' hyperthyroidism. Material: blood. The CDR3 sequence is CATSPWSVGTDTQYF. CDR3 nucleotides: TGTGCCACCAGTCCCTGGTCCGTAGGGACAGATACGCAGTATTTT.